This T cell receptor (beta chain) is from a study of T cell repertoires in cytomegalovirus infection. Study at large: Both CMV infection and a matching HLA type were indicated by public TCR beta signatures. Study outcomes and limitations: Dominant in the ex vivo response were TCR beta clonotypes restricted by HLA-C and specific for CMV. The cumulative frequency of public TCR beta families identified carriers of CMV plus the relevant HLA.

Germline V lookup: CDR1 SGHAT, CDR2 FQNNGV. Between the trimmed V and J ends, which lost 5 bases and 0 bases, there was a span of 11 bases. This CDR3 is 15 amino acids long. This clonotype was seen at least ten times. Its specificity is unknown. TCRdb independently ran MiXCR on the reads; one entry per CDR3 protein. The data contain 65,000 to 95,000 distinct CDR3 sequences, around 3.5% of them singletons. The chain joins TRBV11-2 to TRBJ2-1, with D maybe TRBD1 (6 bases). The specimen sequenced was PBMCs. The clonotype originates from a human donor in good health (CMV status not recorded). Some clones in this sample may be carry-over from other donors' samples. The CDR3 nucleotides read TGTGCCAGCAGCCCACGGACAGCCTCCTACAATGAGCAGTTCTTC. Residues: CASSPRTASYNEQFF.